This T cell receptor beta chain came from a study of control samples from healthy donors and cancer patients. The data were produced by immunoSEQ multiplex PCR, yet TCRdb's version contains in-frame clones alone and is incomplete. The sample records some 100,000 clones, just over 90% being singletons. Germline values: CDR1 KGHDR, CDR2 SFDVKD. This CDR3 is 14 amino acids long. The ends were cut back, 4 bases at V and 4 bases at J, with 10 bases in the middle. The source material was blood. The clonotype originates from a human donor in good health. The donor label of this sample is uncertain. The chain employs TRBV24-1 and TRBJ1-5; D ambiguous. The CDR3 protein is CATSESGPNQPQHF. The DNA for the CDR3 is TGTGCCACCAGTGAGTCGGGTCCTAATCAGCCCCAGCATTTT.